This T cell receptor (beta chain) was obtained from a study of siplizumab effects on memory and regulatory T cells. Study observations and caveats: Alloreactive sequences tracing back to unstimulated CD4+ memory cells were significantly reduced by siplizumab. The alloreactive clones that mapped to unstimulated subsets made up only a minor fraction. Naive T cells appeared more varied than memory cells and looked like key alloresponse contributors.

Germline CDR1 and CDR2: SGHNT and YENEEA. V was clipped by 5 bases and J by 7 bases, with 14 bases between them. The CDR3 has 13 amino acids. Produced via immunoSEQ multiplex PCR; TCRdb's table is partial and in-frame only. The sample includes 94,000 or so clones, 80% to 95% of them seen just once. As regards this clone: The antigen is unknown.

This chain uses TRBV11-3 with TRBJ2-5, with no clear D. The TCR was taken from a human donor in good health. Specimen: CD8+ T cells sorted from blood. CDR3 loop: CASSAGSWGTQYF. In DNA form, the CDR3 reads TGTGCCAGCAGCGCCGGGTCCTGGGGGACCCAGTACTTC.